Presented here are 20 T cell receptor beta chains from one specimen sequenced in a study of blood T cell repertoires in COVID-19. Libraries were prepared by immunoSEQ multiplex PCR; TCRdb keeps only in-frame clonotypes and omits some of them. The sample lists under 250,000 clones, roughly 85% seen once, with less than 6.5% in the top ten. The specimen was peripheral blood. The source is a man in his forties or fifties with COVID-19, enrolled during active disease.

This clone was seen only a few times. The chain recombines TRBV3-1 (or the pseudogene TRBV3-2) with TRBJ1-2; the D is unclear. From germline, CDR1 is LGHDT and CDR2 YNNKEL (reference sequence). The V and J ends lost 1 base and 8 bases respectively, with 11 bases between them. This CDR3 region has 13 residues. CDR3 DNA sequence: TGTGCCAGCAGCCAAGCCCCCCCGGGGGGCTACACCTTC. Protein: CASSQAPPGGYTF.

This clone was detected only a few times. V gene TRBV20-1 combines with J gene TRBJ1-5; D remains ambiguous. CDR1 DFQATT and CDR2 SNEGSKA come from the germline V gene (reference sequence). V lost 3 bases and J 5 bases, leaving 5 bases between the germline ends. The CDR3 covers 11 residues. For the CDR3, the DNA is TGCAGTGCTAGCGGGGATCAGCCCCAGCATTTT. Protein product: CSASGDQPQHF.

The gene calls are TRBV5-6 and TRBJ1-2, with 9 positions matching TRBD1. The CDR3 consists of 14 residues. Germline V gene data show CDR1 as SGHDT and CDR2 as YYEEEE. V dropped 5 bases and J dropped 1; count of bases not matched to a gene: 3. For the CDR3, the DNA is TGTGCCAGCAGTCGGGACAGGGATAACTATGGCTACACCTTC. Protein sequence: CASSRDRDNYGYTF.

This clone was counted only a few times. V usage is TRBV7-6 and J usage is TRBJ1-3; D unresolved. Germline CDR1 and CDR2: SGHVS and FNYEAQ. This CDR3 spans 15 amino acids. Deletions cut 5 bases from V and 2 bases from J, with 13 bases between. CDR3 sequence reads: CASSNLPGTGNTIYF. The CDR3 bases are TGTGCCAGCAGCAACCTCCCGGGAACTGGAAACACCATATATTTT.

CDR3 sequence: CASSLQGLETQYF. Here the CDR3 DNA reads TGTGCCAGCAGCTTGCAGGGGTTGGAGACCCAGTACTTC. The J gene is TRBJ2-5, the V gene TRBV5-4; D is perhaps TRBD1 (6 bases). CDR3 length equals 13 residues. Trimming took off 1 base at V and 5 bases at J, with 9 bases between the two ends. CDR1 is SGHNT and CDR2 is YYREEE in the germline V gene (reference sequence).

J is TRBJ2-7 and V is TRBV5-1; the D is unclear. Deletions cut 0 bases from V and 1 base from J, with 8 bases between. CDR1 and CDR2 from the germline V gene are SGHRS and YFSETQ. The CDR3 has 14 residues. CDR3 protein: CASSLDIDSYEQYF. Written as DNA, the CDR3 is TGCGCCAGCAGCTTGGATATAGATTCCTACGAGCAGTACTTC. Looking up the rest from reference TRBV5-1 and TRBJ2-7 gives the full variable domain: KAGVTQTPRYLIKTRGQQVTLSCSPISGHRSVSWYQQTPGQGLQFLFEYFSETQRNKGNFPGRFSGRQFSNSRSEMNVSTLELGDSALYLCASSLDIDSYEQYFGPGTRLTVT.

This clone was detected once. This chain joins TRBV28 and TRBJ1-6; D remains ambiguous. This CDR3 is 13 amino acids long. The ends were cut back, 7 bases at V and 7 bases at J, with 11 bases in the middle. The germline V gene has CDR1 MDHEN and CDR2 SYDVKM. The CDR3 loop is CASTRTGNSPLHF. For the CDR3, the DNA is TGTGCCAGCACCCGGACGGGGAATTCACCCCTCCACTTT.

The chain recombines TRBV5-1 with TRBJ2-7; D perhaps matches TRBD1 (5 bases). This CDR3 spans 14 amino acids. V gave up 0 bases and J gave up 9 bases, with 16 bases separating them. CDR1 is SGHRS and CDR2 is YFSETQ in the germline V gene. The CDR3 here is CASSLGSQVRLQYF. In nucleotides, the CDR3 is TGCGCCAGCAGCTTGGGGTCACAGGTGCGCTTGCAGTACTTC.

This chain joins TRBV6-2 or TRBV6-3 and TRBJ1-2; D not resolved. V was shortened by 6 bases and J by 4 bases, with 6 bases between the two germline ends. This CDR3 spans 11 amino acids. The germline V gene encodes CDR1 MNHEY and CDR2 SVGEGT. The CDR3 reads CASSLLYGYTF. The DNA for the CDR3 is TGTGCCAGCAGCCTTCTCTATGGCTACACCTTC.

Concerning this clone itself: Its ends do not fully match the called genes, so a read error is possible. The CDR3 loop is CASSRQNRIQGDF. For the CDR3, the DNA is TGTGCCAGCAGCCGACAGAACAGGATTCAGGGGGATTTT. The rearrangement uses TRBV5-5 and TRBJ1-3; 7 nucleotides match TRBD1. CDR1 and CDR2 (germline): SGHKS, YYEKEE (reference sequence). The CDR3 runs 13 residues.

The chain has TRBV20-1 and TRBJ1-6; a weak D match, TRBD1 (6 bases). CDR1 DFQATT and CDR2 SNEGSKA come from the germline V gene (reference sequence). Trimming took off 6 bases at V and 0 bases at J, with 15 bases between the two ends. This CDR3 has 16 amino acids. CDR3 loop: CSASGGYSSYNSPLHF. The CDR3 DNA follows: TGCAGTGCCAGTGGGGGCTATAGCTCCTATAATTCACCCCTCCACTTT.

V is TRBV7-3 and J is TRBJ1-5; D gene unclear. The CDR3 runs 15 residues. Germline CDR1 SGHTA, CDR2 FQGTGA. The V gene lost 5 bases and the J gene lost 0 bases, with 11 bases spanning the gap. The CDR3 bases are TGTGCCAGCAGCGTCGGGAATTATAGCAATCAGCCCCAGCATTTT. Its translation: CASSVGNYSNQPQHF.

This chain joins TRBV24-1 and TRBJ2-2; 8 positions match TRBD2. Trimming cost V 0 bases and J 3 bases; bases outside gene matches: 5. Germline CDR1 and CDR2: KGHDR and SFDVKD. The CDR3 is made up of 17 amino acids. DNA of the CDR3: TGTGCCACCAGTGATTTGCGGTCTAGCGGGTACACCGGGGAGCTGTTTTTT. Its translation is CATSDLRSSGYTGELFF.

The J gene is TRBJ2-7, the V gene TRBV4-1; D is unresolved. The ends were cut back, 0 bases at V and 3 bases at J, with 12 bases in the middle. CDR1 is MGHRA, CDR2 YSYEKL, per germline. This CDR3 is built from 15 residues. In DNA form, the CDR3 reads TGCGCCAGCAGCCAAGAAGTCAACTATAACTACGAGCAGTACTTC. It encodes CASSQEVNYNYEQYF.

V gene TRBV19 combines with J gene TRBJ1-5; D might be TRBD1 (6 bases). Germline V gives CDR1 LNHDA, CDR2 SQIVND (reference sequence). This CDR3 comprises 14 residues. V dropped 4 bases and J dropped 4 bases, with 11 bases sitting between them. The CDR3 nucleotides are TGTGCCAGTAGTACGGACAGACGAAATCAGCCCCAGCATTTT. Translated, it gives CASSTDRRNQPQHF.

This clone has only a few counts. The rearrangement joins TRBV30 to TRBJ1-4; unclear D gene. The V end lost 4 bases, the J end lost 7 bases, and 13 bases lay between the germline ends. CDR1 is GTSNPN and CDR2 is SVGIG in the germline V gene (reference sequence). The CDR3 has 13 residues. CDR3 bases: TGTGCCTGGACCGTGAGGGCGGGTGAAAAACTGTTTTTT. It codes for CAWTVRAGEKLFF. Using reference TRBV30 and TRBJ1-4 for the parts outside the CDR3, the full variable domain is SQTIHQWPATLVQPVGSPLSLECTVEGTSNPNLYWYRQAAGRGLQLLFYSVGIGQISSEVPQNLSASRPQDRQFILSSKKLLLSDSGFYLCAWTVRAGEKLFFGSGTQLSVL.

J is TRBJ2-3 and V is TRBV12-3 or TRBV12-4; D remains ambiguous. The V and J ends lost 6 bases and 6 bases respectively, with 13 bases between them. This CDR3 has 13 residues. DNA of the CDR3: TGTGCCAGCAGCCCGGCGGAGCCGGATACGCAGTATTTT. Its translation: CASSPAEPDTQYF.

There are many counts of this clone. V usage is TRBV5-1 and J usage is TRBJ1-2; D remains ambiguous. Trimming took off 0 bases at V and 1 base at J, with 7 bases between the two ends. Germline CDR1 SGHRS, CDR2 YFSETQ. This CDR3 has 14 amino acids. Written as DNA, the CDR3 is TGCGCCAGCAGCTTGGACAGTCTTAACTATGGCTACACCTTC. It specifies CASSLDSLNYGYTF. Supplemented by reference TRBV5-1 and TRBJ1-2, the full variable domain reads KAGVTQTPRYLIKTRGQQVTLSCSPISGHRSVSWYQQTPGQGLQFLFEYFSETQRNKGNFPGRFSGRQFSNSRSEMNVSTLELGDSALYLCASSLDSLNYGYTFGSGTRLTVV.

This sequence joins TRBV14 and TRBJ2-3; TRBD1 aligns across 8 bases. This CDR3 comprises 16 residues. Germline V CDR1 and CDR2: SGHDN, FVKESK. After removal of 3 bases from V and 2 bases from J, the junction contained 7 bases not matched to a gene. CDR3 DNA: TGTGCCAGCAGCCACGGCAGGGGGCCGTACACAGATACGCAGTATTTT. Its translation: CASSHGRGPYTDTQYF.

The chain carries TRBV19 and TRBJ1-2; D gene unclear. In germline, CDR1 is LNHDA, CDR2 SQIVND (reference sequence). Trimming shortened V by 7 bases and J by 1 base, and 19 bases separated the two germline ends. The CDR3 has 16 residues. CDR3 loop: CASKASRGIINYGYTF. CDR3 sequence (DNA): TGTGCCAGTAAGGCAAGCCGCGGGATTATTAACTATGGCTACACCTTC.